Sequencing of this T cell receptor (beta chain) was carried out in a study of T cell therapy after organ transplantation. With V trimmed by 5 bases and J by 2 bases, 9 bases remained unmatched. The germline V gene encodes CDR1 SGHAT and CDR2 FQDESV (reference sequence). There are 15 residues in the CDR3. The data were produced by immunoSEQ multiplex PCR, yet TCRdb's version contains in-frame clones alone and is incomplete. The sample carries tens of thousands of clones, approximately 94% recorded once. Remarks on this clone: Its specificity is not known.

This receptor was taken from a human patient who had received a solid organ transplant and had CMV disease. The chain recombines TRBV11-1 with TRBJ2-7, with 7 nucleotides matching TRBD1. Sequenced material: CD8+ T cells from blood, taken before autologous CMV-specific T cell therapy. The CDR3: CASSHGTARTYEQYF. CDR3 bases: TGTGCCAGCAGCCACGGGACAGCTAGAACCTACGAGCAGTACTTC.